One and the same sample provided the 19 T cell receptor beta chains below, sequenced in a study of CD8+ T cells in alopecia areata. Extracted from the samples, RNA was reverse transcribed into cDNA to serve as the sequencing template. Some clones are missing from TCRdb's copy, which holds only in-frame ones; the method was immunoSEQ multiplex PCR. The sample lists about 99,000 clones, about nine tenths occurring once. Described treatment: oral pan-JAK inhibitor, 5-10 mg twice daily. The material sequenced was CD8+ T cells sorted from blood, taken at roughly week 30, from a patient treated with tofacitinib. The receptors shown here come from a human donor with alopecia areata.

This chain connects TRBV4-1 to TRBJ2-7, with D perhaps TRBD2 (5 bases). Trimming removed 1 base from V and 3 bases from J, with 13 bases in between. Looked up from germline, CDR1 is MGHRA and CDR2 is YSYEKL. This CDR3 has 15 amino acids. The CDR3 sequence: CASSQVVNEGYEQYF. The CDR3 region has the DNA TGCGCCAGCAGCCAAGTAGTCAACGAGGGCTACGAGCAGTACTTC.

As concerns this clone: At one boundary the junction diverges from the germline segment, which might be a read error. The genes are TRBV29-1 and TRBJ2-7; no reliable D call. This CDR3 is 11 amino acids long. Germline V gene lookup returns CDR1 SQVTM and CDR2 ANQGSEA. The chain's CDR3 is CSVEDMGEQYF. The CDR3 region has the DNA TGCAGCGTAGAAGACATGGGCGAGCAGTACTTC.

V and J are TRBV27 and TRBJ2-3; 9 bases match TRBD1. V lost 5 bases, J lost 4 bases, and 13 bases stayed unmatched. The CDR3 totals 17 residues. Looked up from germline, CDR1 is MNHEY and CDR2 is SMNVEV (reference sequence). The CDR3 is CASSARDRDGIADTQYF. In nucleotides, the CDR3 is TGTGCCAGCAGTGCAAGGGACAGGGACGGAATAGCAGATACGCAGTATTTT.

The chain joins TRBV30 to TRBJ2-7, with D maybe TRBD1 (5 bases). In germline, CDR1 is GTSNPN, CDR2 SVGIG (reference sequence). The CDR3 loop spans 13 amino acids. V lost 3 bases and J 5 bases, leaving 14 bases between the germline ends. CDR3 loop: CAWRPGSGNEQYF. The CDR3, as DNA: TGTGCCTGGAGACCAGGGTCAGGGAACGAGCAGTACTTC.

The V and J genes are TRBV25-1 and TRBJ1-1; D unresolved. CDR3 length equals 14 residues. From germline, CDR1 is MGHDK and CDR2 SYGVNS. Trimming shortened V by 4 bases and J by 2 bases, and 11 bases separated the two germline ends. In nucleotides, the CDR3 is TGTGCCAGCAGTGCCTTTAACATTAACACTGAAGCTTTCTTT. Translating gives CASSAFNINTEAFF.

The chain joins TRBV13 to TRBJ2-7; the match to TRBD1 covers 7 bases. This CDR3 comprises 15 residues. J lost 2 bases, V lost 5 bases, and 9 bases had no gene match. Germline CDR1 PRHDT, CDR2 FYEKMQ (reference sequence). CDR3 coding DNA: TGTGCCAGCAGCCCCCGGGACAGTCTCCCCTACGAGCAGTACTTC. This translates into CASSPRDSLPYEQYF.

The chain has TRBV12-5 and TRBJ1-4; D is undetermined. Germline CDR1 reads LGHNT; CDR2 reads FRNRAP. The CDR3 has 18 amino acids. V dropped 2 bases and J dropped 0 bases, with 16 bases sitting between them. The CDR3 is CASGLRSGRSPTNEKLFF. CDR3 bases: TGTGCTAGTGGTTTGCGTTCTGGTCGGTCGCCAACTAATGAAAAACTGTTTTTT.

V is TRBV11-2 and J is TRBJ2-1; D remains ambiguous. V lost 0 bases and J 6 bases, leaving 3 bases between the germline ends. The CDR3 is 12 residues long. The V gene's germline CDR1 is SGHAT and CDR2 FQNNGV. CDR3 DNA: TGTGCCAGCAGCTTAGACCGCAATGAGCAGTTCTTC. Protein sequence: CASSLDRNEQFF.

This CDR3 reads CASSSGLQETQYF. The CDR3 DNA follows: TGCGCCAGCAGCTCGGGACTACAGGAGACCCAGTACTTC. The chain carries TRBV5-1 and TRBJ2-5, with 7 bases identical to TRBD2. From germline, CDR1 is SGHRS and CDR2 YFSETQ. This CDR3 comprises 13 residues. V dropped 3 bases and J dropped 5; count of bases not matched to a gene: 4.

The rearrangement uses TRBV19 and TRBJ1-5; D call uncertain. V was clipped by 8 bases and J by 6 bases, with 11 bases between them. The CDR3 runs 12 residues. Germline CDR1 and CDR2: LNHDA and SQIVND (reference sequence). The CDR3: CASAIGGQPQHF. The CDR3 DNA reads TGTGCCAGTGCAATCGGCGGTCAGCCCCAGCATTTT.

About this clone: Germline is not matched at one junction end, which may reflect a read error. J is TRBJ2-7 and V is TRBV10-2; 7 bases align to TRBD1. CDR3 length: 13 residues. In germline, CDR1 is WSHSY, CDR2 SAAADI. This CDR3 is CASSESVDRDAHF. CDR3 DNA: TGCGCCAGCAGTGAGTCGGTCGACAGGGATGCGCACTTC.

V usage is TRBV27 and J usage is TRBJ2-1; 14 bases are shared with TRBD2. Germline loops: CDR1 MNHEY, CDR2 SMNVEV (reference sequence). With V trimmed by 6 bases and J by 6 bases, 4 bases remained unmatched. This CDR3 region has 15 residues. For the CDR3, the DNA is TGTGCCAGCAGCAGGGGACTAGCGGGAGTCAATGAGCAGTTCTTC. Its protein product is CASSRGLAGVNEQFF.

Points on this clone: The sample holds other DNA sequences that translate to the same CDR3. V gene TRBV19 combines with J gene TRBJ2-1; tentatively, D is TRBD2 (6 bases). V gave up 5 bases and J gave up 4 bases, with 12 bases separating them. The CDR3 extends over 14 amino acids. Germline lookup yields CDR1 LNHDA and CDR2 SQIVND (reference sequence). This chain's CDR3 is CASSPGGDYNEQFF. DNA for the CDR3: TGTGCCAGTAGTCCGGGCGGGGATTACAATGAGCAGTTCTTC.

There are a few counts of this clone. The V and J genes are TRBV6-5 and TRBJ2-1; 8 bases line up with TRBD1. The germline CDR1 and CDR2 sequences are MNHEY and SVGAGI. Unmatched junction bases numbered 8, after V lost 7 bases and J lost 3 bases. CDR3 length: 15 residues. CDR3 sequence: CASILPGQVYNEQFF. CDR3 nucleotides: TGTGCCAGCATCCTGCCGGGACAGGTCTACAATGAGCAGTTCTTC.

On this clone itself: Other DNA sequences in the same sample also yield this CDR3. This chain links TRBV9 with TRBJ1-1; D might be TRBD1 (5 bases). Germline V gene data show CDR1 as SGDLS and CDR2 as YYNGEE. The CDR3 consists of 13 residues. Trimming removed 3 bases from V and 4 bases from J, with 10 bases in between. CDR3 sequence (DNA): TGTGCCAGCAGCGCCGGGACGGCCACTGAAGCTTTCTTT. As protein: CASSAGTATEAFF.

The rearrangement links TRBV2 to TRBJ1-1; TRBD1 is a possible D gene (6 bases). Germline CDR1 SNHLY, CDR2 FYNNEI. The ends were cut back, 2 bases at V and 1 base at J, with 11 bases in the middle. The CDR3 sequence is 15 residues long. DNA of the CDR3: TGTGCCAGCAGTGAATATGGACAGACGAACACTGAAGCTTTCTTT. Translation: CASSEYGQTNTEAFF.

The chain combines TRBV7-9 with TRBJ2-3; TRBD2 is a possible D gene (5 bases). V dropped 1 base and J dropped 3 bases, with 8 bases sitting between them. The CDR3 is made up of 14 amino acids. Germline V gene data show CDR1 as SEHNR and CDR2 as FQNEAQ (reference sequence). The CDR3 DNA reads TGTGCCAGCAGCTTAGGAGGGTATACAGATACGCAGTATTTT. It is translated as CASSLGGYTDTQYF.

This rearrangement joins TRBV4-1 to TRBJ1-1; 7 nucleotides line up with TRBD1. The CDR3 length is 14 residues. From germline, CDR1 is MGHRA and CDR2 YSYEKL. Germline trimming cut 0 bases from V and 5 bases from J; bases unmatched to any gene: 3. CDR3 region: CASSQEGTVTEAFF. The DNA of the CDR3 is TGCGCCAGCAGCCAAGAGGGGACAGTGACTGAAGCTTTCTTT.

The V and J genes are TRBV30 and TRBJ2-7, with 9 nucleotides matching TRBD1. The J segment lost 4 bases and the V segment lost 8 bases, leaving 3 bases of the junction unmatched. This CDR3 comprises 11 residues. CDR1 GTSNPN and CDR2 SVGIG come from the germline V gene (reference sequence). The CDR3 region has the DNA TGTGCCGAGGGACAGGGATACGAGCAGTACTTC. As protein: CAEGQGYEQYF.